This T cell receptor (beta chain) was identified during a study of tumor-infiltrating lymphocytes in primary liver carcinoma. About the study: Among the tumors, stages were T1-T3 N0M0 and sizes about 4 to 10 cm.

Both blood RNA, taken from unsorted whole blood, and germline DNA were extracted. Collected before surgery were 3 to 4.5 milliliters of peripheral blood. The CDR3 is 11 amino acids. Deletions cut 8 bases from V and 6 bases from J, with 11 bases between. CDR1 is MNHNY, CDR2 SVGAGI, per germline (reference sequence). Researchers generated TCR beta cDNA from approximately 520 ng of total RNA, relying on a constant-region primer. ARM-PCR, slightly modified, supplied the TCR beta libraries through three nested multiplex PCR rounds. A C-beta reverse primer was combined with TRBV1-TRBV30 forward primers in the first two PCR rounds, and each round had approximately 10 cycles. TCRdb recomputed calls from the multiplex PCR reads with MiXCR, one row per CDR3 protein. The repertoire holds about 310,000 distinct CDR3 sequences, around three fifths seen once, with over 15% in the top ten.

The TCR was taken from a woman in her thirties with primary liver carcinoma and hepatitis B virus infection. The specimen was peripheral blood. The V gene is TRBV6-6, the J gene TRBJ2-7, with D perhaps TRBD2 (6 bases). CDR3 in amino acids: CASAVGGEQYF. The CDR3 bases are TGTGCCAGCGCGGTGGGAGGCGAGCAGTACTTC.